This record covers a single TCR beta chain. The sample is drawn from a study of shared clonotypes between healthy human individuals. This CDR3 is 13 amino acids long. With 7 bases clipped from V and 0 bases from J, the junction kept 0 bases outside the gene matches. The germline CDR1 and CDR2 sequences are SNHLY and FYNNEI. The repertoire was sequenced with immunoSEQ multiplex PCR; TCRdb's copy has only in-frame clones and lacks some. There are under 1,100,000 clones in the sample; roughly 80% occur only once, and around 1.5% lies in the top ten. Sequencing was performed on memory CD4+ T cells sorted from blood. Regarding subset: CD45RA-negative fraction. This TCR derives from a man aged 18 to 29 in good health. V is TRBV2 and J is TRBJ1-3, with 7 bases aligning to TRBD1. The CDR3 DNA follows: TGTGCCAGCACAGGGGGCTCTGGAAACACCATATATTTT. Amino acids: CASTGGSGNTIYF.